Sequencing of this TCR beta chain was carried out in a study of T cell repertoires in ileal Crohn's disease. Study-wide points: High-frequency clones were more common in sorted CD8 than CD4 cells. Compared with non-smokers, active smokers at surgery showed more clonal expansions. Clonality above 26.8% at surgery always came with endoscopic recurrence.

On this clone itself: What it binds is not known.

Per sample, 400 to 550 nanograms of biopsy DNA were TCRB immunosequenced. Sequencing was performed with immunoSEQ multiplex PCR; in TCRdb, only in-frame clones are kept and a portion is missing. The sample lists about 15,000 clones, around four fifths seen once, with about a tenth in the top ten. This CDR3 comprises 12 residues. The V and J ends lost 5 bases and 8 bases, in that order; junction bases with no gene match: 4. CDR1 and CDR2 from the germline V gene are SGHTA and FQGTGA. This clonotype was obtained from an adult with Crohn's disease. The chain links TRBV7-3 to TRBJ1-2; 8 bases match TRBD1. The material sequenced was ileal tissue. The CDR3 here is CASSAQGDGYTF. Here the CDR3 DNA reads TGTGCCAGCAGCGCACAGGGGGACGGCTACACCTTC.